This entry lists 17 T cell receptor beta chains sequenced from one sample in a study of radiation and T cells in renal cell carcinoma. Produced via immunoSEQ multiplex PCR; TCRdb's table is partial and in-frame only. The table shows more than 150,000 clones, with roughly 86% occurring only once. The sample's time point: blood 2 weeks post-SBRT. Treatment noted: 15 Gy SBRT to primary tumor, nephrectomy 4 weeks later. The source material was blood, sampled from a patient whose treatment included radiotherapy and nephrectomy. The origin of the receptors is a woman aged 50 to 65 with renal cell carcinoma.

The chain recombines TRBV6-1 with TRBJ1-4; 7 nucleotides agree with TRBD1. V shed 6 bases, J shed 14 bases, and the junction held 15 bases outside the gene matches. This CDR3 contains 14 residues. CDR1 MNHNS and CDR2 SASEGT come from the germline V gene. The CDR3 loop is CASSLDRAKEELFF. The CDR3 nucleotides are TGTGCCAGCAGCCTTGACAGGGCAAAGGAAGAGCTGTTTTTT.

This clone was detected a few times. This chain uses TRBV11-1 with TRBJ1-1, with D possibly TRBD1 on 5 matching bases. Germline CDR1 SGHAT, CDR2 FQDESV (reference sequence). The CDR3 consists of 13 residues. Trimming shortened V by 1 base and J by 5 bases, and 8 bases separated the two germline ends. CDR3 protein: CASSLDRWTEAFF. Written as DNA, the CDR3 is TGTGCCAGCAGCTTAGACAGGTGGACTGAAGCTTTCTTT.

Regarding this clone: Mismatch with germline at one junction end may stem from a read error. The chain employs TRBV7-7 and TRBJ2-5; D not certain. CDR1 is SSHAT, CDR2 FNYEAQ, per germline (reference sequence). The CDR3 runs to 13 residues. CDR3 DNA: TGTGCTAGCAGCTTTTCCAGTCAAGAGACCCAGTACTTC. It yields the protein CASSFSSQETQYF.

This clone was seen once. The rearrangement links TRBV6-5 to TRBJ1-1; TRBD1 might be the D (5 bases). The CDR3 totals 13 residues. V was cut by 4 bases and J by 6 bases, with 12 bases left in between. Germline lookup yields CDR1 MNHEY and CDR2 SVGAGI. CDR3 sequence (DNA): TGTGCCAGCAGTTTATGGGGGAGCGCTGAAGCTTTCTTT. It specifies CASSLWGSAEAFF.

The V gene is TRBV5-1, the J gene TRBJ2-2; no clear D. The CDR3 spans 16 residues. Germline V CDR1 and CDR2: SGHRS, YFSETQ. V dropped 1 base and J dropped 4 bases, with 14 bases sitting between them. CDR3 loop: CASSLNSQRGTGELFF. The CDR3 DNA reads as TGCGCCAGCAGCTTGAATAGCCAGCGAGGCACCGGGGAGCTGTTTTTT.

V and J are TRBV18 and TRBJ1-5, with no clear D. V was shortened by 3 bases and J by 2 bases, with 11 bases between the two germline ends. Germline CDR1 reads KGHSH; CDR2 reads LQKENI. The CDR3 has 15 amino acids. CDR3 in amino acids: CASSPGGQGNQPQHF. The CDR3 nucleotides are TGTGCCAGCTCACCGGGAGGGCAGGGCAATCAGCCCCAGCATTTT.

The V and J genes are TRBV13 and TRBJ1-1, with 7 bases fitting TRBD1. CDR3 size: 15 residues. The V segment lost 5 bases and the J segment 3 bases; nucleotides outside the gene matches: 9. Germline lookup yields CDR1 PRHDT and CDR2 FYEKMQ (reference sequence). CDR3 sequence: CASSRTRQGYTEAFF. The CDR3 DNA is TGTGCCAGCAGCCGGACCAGACAGGGCTACACTGAAGCTTTCTTT.

This rearrangement joins TRBV5-1 to TRBJ1-2; unclear D gene. Trimming removed 4 bases at V and 6 bases at J, with 16 bases between. Germline V gives CDR1 SGHRS, CDR2 YFSETQ. This CDR3 has 14 residues. CDR3 sequence: CASSLDLAGDGYTF. The CDR3 bases are TGCGCCAGCAGCCTTGACCTAGCGGGAGATGGCTACACCTTC.

V gene TRBV18 combines with J gene TRBJ1-1; D not resolved. Trimming pared 1 base from V and 1 base from J, leaving 4 bases between. The germline V gene encodes CDR1 KGHSH and CDR2 LQKENI. The CDR3 loop spans 13 amino acids. The CDR3 DNA reads TGTGCCAGCTCACCACTTCGGAACACTGAAGCTTTCTTT. This gives the protein CASSPLRNTEAFF.

The genes are TRBV6-1 and TRBJ1-2, with D possibly being TRBD1 (6 bases). The CDR3 extends over 15 amino acids. Germline CDR1 and CDR2: MNHNS and SASEGT. V was cut by 7 bases and J by 1 base, with 16 bases left in between. The CDR3 region has the DNA TGTGCCAGCAACGAGGACAGCCTCTTTAACTATGGCTACACCTTC. It specifies CASNEDSLFNYGYTF.

The chain uses TRBV25-1 and TRBJ2-3; 9 nucleotides align to TRBD1. With V trimmed by 4 bases and J by 1 base, 9 bases remained unmatched. CDR1 and CDR2 from the germline V gene are MGHDK and SYGVNS. This CDR3 comprises 17 residues. The DNA for the CDR3 is TGTGCCAGCAGTGGGGGGGCGGGGACAGGGCGCACAGATACGCAGTATTTT. Protein sequence: CASSGGAGTGRTDTQYF.

This rearrangement joins TRBV9 to TRBJ1-1; D is possibly TRBD1 (5 bases). Trimming cost V 0 bases and J 0 bases, with 9 bases left between them. The length of the CDR3 is 15 residues. The germline V gene encodes CDR1 SGDLS and CDR2 YYNGEE. The CDR3 region has the DNA TGTGCCAGCAGCGTAGAGACAGCCATGAACACTGAAGCTTTCTTT. This encodes CASSVETAMNTEAFF.

The chain links TRBV9 to TRBJ2-3; 7 bases line up with TRBD2. Germline loops: CDR1 SGDLS, CDR2 YYNGEE. The CDR3 runs to 15 residues. The V and J ends lost 3 bases and 2 bases, in that order; junction bases with no gene match: 6. The CDR3 DNA reads TGTGCCAGCAGCGCACTAGCGCCTTCCACAGATACGCAGTATTTT. Its protein product is CASSALAPSTDTQYF.

J is TRBJ1-5 and V is TRBV6-6, with D maybe TRBD1 (6 bases). CDR1 and CDR2 from the germline V gene are MNHNY and SVGAGI (reference sequence). Trimming stripped 2 bases from V and 7 bases from J, with 9 bases between. The CDR3 has 13 residues. The CDR3 region has the DNA TGTGCCAGCAGTTACACAGGGTCCCAGCCCCAGCATTTT. It translates to CASSYTGSQPQHF.

The chain links TRBV5-1 to TRBJ1-1; D is undetermined. Germline loops: CDR1 SGHRS, CDR2 YFSETQ. The V end was cut by 0 bases, the J end by 1 base, with 10 bases between. The CDR3 runs to 15 residues. CDR3 in DNA: TGCGCCAGCAGCTTGGACCCGGGTCAGAACACTGAAGCTTTCTTT. Translation: CASSLDPGQNTEAFF. The full variable domain, in which reference TRBV5-1 and TRBJ1-1 provide the parts outside the CDR3, is KAGVTQTPRYLIKTRGQQVTLSCSPISGHRSVSWYQQTPGQGLQFLFEYFSETQRNKGNFPGRFSGRQFSNSRSEMNVSTLELGDSALYLCASSLDPGQNTEAFFGQGTRLTVV.

The chain couples TRBV9 to TRBJ1-6; a weak D match, TRBD1 (5 bases). The V gene's germline CDR1 is SGDLS and CDR2 YYNGEE. The V and J ends lost 5 bases and 9 bases respectively, with 18 bases between them. The CDR3 loop spans 15 amino acids. CDR3 nucleotide sequence: TGTGCCAGCAGTAGTCAGGGTGGGTTTGGTTCACCCCTCCACTTT. It yields the protein CASSSQGGFGSPLHF.

J is TRBJ1-2 and V is TRBV13; D gene uncertain. The V and J ends lost 1 base and 3 bases respectively, with 12 bases between them. The CDR3 is 15 amino acids. In germline, CDR1 is PRHDT, CDR2 FYEKMQ (reference sequence). The DNA for the CDR3 is TGTGCCAGCAGCTTAGCCGGGCCAGCCGACTATGGCTACACCTTC. As protein: CASSLAGPADYGYTF.